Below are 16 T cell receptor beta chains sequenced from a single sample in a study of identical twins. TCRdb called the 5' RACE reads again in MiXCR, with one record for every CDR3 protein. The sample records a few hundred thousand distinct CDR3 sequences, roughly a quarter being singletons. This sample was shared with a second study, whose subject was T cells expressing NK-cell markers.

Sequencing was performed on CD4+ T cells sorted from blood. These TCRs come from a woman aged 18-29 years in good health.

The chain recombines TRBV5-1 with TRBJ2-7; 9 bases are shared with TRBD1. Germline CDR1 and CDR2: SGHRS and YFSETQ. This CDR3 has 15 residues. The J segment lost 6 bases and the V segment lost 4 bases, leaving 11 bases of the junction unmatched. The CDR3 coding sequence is TGCGCCAGCAGCGTCACGGGACAGGGTATTGGCGAGCAGTACTTC. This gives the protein CASSVTGQGIGEQYF.

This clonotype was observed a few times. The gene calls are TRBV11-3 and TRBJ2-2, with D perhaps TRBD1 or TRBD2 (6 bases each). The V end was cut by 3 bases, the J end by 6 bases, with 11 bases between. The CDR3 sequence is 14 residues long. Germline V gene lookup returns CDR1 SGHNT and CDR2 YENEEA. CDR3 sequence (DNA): TGTGCCAGCAGCTTTGGGGGGCTGGCCGGGGAGCTGTTTTTT. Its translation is CASSFGGLAGELFF.

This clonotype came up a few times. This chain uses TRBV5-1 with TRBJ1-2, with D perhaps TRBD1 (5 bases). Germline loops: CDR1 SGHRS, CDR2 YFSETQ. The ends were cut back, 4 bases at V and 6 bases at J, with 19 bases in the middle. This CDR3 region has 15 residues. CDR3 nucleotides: TGCGCCAGCAGCCCTTTACGGCCCGGGGGGAATGGCTACACCTTC. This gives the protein CASSPLRPGGNGYTF.

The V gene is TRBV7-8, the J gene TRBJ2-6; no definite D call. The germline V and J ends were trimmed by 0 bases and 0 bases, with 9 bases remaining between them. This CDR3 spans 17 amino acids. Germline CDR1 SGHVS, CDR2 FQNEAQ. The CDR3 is CASSLALRGSGANVLTF. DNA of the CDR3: TGTGCCAGCAGCTTAGCGCTCCGAGGCTCTGGGGCCAACGTCCTGACTTTC.

DNA for the CDR3: TGCAGTGCTAGGGGTCCCTGGGCCTCCAATGAAAAACTGTTTTTT. Residues: CSARGPWASNEKLFF. This chain joins TRBV20-1 and TRBJ1-4; no firm D call. Germline V gene sequence: CDR1 DFQATT, CDR2 SNEGSKA (reference sequence). V was cut by 3 bases and J by 5 bases, with 16 bases left in between. CDR3 length: 15 amino acids.

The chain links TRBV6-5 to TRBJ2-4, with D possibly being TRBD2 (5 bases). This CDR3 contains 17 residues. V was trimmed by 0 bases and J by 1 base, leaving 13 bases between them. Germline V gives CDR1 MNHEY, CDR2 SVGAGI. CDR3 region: CASSYSRLAQAKNIQYF. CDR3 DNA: TGTGCCAGCAGTTACTCGAGGCTAGCCCAGGCCAAAAACATTCAGTACTTC.

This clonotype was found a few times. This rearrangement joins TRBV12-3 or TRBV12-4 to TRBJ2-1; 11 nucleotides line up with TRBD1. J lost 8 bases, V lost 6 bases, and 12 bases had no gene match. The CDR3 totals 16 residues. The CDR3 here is CASSLTGTGGWDEQFF. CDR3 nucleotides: TGTGCCAGCAGCTTGACCGGGACAGGGGGGTGGGATGAGCAGTTCTTC.

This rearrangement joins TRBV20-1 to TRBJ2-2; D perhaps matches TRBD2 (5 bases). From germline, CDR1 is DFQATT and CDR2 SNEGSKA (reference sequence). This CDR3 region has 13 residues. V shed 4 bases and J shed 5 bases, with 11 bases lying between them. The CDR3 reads CSAKRDRTGELFF. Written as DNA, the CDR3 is TGCAGTGCTAAGAGGGATAGGACCGGGGAGCTGTTTTTT.

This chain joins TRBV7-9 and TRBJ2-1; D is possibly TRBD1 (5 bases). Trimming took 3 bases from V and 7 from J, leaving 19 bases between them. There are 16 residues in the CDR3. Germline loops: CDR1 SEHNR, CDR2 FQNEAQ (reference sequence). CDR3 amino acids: CASSFRLAGLGNEQFF. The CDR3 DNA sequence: TGTGCCAGCAGCTTCCGATTGGCAGGGTTGGGGAATGAGCAGTTCTTC.

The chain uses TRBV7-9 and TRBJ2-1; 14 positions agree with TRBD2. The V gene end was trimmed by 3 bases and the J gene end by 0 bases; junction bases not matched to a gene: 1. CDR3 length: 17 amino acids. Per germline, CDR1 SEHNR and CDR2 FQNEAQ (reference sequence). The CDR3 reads CASSFGTSGSSYNEQFF. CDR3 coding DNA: TGTGCCAGCAGCTTCGGGACTAGCGGGAGCTCCTACAATGAGCAGTTCTTC.

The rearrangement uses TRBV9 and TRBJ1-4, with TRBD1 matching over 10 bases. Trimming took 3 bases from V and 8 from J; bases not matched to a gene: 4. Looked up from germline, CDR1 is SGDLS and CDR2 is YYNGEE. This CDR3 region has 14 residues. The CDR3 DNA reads TGTGCCAGCAGCGCGACAGGGGGCGCGGAAAAACTGTTTTTT. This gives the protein CASSATGGAEKLFF. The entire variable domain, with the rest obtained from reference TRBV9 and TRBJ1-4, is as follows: DSGVTQTPKHLITATGQRVTLRCSPRSGDLSVYWYQQSLDQGLQFLIQYYNGEERAKGNILERFSAQQFPDLHSELNLSSLELGDSALYFCASSATGGAEKLFFGSGTQLSVL.

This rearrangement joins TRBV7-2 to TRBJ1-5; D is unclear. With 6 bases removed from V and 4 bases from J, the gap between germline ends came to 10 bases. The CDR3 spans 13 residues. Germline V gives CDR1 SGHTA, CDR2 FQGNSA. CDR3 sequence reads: CASSTARNQPQHF. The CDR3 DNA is TGTGCCAGCAGTACAGCCAGGAATCAGCCCCAGCATTTT.

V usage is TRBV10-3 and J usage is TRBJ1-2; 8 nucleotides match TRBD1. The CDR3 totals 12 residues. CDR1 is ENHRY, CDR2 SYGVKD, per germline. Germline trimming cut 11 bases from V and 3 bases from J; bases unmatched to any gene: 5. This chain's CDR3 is CAPPGQDYGYTF. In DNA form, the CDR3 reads TGTGCCCCACCGGGACAGGACTATGGCTACACCTTC.

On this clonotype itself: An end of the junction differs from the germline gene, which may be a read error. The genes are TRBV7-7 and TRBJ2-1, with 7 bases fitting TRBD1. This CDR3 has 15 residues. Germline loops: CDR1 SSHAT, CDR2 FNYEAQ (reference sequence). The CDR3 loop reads CASSLGQVSSNEQFF. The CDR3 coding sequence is TGTGCTAGCAGCCTCGGACAGGTATCGAGTAATGAGCAGTTCTTC. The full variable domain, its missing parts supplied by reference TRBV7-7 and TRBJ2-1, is GAGVSQSPRYKVTKRGQDVTLRCDPISSHATLYWYQQALGQGPEFLTYFNYEAQPDKSGLPSDRFSAERPEGSISTLTIQRTEQRDSAMYRCASSLGQVSSNEQFFGPGTRLTVL.

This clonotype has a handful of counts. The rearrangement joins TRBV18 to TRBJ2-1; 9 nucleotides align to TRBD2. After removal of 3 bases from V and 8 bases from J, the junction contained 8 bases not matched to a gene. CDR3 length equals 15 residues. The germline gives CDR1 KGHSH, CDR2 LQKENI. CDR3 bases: TGTGCCAGCTCACCGGCTCCCGGGACTAGCCATGAGCAGTTCTTC. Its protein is CASSPAPGTSHEQFF. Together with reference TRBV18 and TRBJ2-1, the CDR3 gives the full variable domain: NAGVMQNPRHLVRRRGQEARLRCSPMKGHSHVYWYRQLPEEGLKFMVYLQKENIIDESGMPKERFSAEFPKEGPSILRIQQVVRGDSAAYFCASSPAPGTSHEQFFGPGTRLTVL.

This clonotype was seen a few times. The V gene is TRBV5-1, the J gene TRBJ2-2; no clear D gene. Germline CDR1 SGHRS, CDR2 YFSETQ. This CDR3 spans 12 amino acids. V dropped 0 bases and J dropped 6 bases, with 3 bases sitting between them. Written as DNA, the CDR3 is TGCGCCAGCAGCTTGGAACCCGGGGAGCTGTTTTTT. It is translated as CASSLEPGELFF.